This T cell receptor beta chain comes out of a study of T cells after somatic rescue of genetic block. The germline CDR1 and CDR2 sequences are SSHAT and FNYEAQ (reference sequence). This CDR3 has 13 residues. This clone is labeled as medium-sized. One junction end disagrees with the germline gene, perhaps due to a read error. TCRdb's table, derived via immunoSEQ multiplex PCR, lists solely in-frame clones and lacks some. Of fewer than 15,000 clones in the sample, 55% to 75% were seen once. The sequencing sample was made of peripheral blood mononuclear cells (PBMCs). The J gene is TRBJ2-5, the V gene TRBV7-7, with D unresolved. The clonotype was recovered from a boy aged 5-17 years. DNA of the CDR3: TGTGCTAGCAGCTCCTGGAGCCAAGAGACCCAGTACTTC. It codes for CASSSWSQETQYF. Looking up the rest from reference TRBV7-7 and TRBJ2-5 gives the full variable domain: GAGVSQSPRYKVTKRGQDVTLRCDPISSHATLYWYQQALGQGPEFLTYFNYEAQPDKSGLPSDRFSAERPEGSISTLTIQRTEQRDSAMYRCASSSWSQETQYFGPGTRLLVL.